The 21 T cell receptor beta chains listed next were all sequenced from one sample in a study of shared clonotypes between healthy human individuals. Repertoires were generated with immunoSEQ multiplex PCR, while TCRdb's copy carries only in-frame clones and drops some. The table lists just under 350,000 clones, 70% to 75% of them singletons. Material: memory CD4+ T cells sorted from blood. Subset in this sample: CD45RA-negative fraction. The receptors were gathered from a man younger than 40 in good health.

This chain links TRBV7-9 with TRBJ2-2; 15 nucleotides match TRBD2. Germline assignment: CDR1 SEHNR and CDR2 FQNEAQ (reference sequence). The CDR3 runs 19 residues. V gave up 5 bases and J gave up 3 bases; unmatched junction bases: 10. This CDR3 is CASSRGTSGRSGDTGELFF. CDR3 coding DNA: TGTGCCAGCAGCCGAGGGACTAGCGGGAGGTCGGGAGACACCGGGGAGCTGTTTTTT.

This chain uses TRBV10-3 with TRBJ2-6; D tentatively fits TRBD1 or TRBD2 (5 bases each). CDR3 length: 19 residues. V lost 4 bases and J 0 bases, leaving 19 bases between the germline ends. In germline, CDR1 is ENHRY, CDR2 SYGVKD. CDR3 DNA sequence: TGTGCCATCAGTGTAAAAGGGACCGCTGAATTCTCTGGGGCCAACGTCCTGACTTTC. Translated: CAISVKGTAEFSGANVLTF.

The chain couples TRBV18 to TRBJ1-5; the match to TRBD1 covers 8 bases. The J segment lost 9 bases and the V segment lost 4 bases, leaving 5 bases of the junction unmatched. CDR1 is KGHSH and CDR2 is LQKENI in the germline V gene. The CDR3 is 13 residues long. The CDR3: CASSQGQGRPQHF. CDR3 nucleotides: TGTGCCAGCTCACAAGGACAGGGAAGGCCCCAGCATTTT.

The CDR3 here is CASNPRLGTGREGPNEKLFF. The CDR3 coding sequence is TGTGCCAGCAACCCGAGGTTAGGGACAGGTAGGGAGGGACCTAATGAAAAACTGTTTTTT. This chain connects TRBV28 to TRBJ1-4; 8 bases match TRBD1. Germline V gene lookup returns CDR1 MDHEN and CDR2 SYDVKM. With 7 bases clipped from V and 3 bases from J, the junction kept 22 bases outside the gene matches. This CDR3 comprises 20 residues.

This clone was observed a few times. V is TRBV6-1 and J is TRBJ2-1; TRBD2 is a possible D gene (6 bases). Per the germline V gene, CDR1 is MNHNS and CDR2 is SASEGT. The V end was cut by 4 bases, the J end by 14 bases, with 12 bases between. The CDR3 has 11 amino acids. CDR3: CASSGLGEEFF. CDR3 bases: TGTGCCAGCAGTGGGTTAGGGGAGGAGTTCTTC.

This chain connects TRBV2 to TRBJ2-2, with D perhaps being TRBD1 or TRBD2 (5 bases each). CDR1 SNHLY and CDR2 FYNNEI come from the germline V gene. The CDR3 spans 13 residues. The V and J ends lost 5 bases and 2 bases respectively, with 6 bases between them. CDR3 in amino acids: CASSWDNTGELFF. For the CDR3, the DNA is TGTGCCAGCAGTTGGGACAACACCGGGGAGCTGTTTTTT.

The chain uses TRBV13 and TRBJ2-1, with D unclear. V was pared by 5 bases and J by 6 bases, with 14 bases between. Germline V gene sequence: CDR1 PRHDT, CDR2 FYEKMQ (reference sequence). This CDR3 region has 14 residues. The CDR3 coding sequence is TGTGCCAGCAGCGATCCAGGATCGCCCAATGAGCAGTTCTTC. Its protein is CASSDPGSPNEQFF.

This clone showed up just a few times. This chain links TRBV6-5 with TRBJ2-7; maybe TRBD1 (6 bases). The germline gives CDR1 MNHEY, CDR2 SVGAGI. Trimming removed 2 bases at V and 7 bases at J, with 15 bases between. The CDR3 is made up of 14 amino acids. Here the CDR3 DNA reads TGTGCCAGCAGTTACCAGGGGCACGGGCGAGAGCAGTACTTC. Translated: CASSYQGHGREQYF.

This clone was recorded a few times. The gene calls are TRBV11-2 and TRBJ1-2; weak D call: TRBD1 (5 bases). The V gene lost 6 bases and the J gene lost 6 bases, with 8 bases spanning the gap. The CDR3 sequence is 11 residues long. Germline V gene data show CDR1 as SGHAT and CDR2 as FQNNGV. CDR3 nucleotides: TGTGCCAGCAGAAGGGGCCATGGCTACACCTTC. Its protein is CASRRGHGYTF.

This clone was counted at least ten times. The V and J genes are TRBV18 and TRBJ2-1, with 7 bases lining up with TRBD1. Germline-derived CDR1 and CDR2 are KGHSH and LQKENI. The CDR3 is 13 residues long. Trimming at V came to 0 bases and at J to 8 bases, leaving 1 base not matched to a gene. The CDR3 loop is CASSPPGQHEQFF. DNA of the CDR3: TGTGCCAGCTCACCACCGGGACAGCATGAGCAGTTCTTC.

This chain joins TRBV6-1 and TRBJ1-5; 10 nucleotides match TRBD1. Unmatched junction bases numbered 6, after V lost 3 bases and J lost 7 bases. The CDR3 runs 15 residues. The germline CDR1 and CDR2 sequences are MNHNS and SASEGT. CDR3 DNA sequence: TGTGCCAGCAGTGACGGGACAGGGGTCCAGCAGCCCCAGCATTTT. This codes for CASSDGTGVQQPQHF.

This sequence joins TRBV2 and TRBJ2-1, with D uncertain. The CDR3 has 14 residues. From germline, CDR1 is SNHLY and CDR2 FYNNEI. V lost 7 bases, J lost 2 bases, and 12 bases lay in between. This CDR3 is CASKKTGTYNEQFF. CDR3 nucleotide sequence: TGTGCCAGCAAAAAGACTGGCACCTACAATGAGCAGTTCTTC.

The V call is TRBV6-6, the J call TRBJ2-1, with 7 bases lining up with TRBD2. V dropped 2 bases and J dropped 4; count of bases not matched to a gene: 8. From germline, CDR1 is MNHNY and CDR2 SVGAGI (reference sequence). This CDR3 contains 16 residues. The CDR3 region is CASSYGGRAGYNEQFF. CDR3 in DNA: TGTGCCAGCAGTTACGGGGGGAGGGCCGGATACAATGAGCAGTTCTTC.

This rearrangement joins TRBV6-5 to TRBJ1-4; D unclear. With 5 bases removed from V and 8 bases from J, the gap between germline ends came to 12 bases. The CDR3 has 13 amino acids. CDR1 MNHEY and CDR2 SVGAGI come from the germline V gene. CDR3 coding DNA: TGTGCCAGCAGTCCCCGTGGGTGGGAAAAACTGTTTTTT. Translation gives CASSPRGWEKLFF.

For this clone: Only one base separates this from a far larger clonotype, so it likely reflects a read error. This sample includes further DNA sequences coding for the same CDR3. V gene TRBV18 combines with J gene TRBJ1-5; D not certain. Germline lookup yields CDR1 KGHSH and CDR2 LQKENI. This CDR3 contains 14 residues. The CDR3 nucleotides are TGTGCCAGCTCATCCAACATAGGCAATCAGCCCCAGCACTTT. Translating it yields CASSSNIGNQPQHF. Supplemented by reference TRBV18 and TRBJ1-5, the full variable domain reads NAGVMQNPRHLVRRRGQEARLRCSPMKGHSHVYWYRQLPEEGLKFMVYLQKENIIDESGMPKERFSAEFPKEGPSILRIQQVVRGDSAAYFCASSSNIGNQPQHFGDGTRLSIL.

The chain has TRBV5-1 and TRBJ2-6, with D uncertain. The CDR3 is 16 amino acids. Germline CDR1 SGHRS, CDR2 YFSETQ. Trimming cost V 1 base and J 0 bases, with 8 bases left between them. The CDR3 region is CASSLNENSGANVLTF. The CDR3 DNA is TGCGCCAGCAGCTTGAACGAGAACTCTGGGGCCAACGTCCTGACTTTC.

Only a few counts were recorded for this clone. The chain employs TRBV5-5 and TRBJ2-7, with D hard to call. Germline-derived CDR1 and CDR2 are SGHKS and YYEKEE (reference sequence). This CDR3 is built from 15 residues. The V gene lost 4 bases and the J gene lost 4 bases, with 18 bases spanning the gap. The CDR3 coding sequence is TGTGCCAGCAGCCGCAACCAGGACCGTAGGTACGAGCAGTACTTC. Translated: CASSRNQDRRYEQYF. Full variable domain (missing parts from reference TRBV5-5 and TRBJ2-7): DAGVTQSPTHLIKTRGQQVTLRCSPISGHKSVSWYQQVLGQGPQFIFQYYEKEERGRGNFPDRFSARQFPNYSSELNVNALLLGDSALYLCASSRNQDRRYEQYFGPGTRLTVT.

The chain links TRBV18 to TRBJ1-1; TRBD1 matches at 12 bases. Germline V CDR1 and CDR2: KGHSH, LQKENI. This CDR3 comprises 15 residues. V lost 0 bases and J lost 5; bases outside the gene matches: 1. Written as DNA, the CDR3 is TGTGCCAGCTCACCACCGGGACAGGGGGCTACTGAAGCTTTCTTT. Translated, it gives CASSPPGQGATEAFF.

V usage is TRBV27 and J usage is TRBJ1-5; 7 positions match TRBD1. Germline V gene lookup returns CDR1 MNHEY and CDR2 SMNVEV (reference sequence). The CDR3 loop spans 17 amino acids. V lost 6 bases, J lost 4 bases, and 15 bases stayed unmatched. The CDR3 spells CASSSRGAGGLNQPQHF. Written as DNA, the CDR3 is TGTGCCAGCAGCTCACGGGGGGCAGGGGGGCTGAATCAGCCCCAGCATTTT.

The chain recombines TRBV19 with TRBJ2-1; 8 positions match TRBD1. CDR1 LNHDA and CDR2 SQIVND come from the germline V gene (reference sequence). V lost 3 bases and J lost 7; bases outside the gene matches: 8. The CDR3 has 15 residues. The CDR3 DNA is TGTGCCAGTAGTATCTCCCAGGGGGCGAGAAATGAGCAGTTCTTC. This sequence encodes CASSISQGARNEQFF.

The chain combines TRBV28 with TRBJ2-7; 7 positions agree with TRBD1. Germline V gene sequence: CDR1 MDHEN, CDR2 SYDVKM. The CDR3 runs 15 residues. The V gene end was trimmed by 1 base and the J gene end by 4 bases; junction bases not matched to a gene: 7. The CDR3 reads CASSLSRDSSYEQYF. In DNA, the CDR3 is TGTGCCAGCAGTTTATCAAGGGACAGTTCATACGAGCAGTACTTC.